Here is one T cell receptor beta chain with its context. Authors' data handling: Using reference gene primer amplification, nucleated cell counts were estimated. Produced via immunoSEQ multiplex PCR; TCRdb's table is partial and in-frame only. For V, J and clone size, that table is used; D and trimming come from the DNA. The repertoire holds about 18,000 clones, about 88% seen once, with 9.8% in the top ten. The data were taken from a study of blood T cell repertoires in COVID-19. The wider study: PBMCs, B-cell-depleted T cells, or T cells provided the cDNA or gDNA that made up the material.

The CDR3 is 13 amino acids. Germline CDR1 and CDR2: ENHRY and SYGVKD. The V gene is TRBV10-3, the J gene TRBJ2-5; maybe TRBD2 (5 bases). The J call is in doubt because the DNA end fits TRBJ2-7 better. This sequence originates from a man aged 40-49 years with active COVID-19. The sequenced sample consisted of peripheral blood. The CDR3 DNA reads TGTGCCATCAGTGATATCGCGGGCCACGAGCAGTACTTC. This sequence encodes CAISDIAGHEQYF.